Below, one T cell receptor (beta chain) is given with its context. These data are taken from a study of T-cell reconstitution after alpha-beta-depleted transplantation in children. TCRbeta library construction was performed incorporating unique molecular identifiers. TCRdb analysed the PCR reads with MiXCR anew, one entry per CDR3 protein. The sample includes approximately 980,000 distinct CDR3 sequences, around 30% of them seen just once. J lost 1 base, V lost 0 bases, and 5 bases had no gene match. The CDR3 contains 16 residues. The V gene's germline CDR1 is SGHRS and CDR2 YFSETQ. The chain recombines TRBV5-1 with TRBJ2-3; TRBD1 matches 7 bases. The receptor comes from a boy younger than two who had a stem cell transplant for SCID, so the T cells may come from the graft donor. The source was PBMCs, mostly from graft donor cells, collected 360 days after TCRalphabeta/CD19-depleted stem cell transplant. Written as DNA, the CDR3 is TGCGCCAGCAGCTTGGTTCCACAGGGGCGCACAGATACGCAGTATTTT. Translating it yields CASSLVPQGRTDTQYF.